The next 3 T cell receptor beta chains were all read from a single sample in a study of tumor-infiltrating lymphocytes in primary liver carcinoma. From about 19-30 mg of unsorted bulk tissue, DNA and RNA were co-extracted together. TCR beta cDNA came from roughly 0.45 ug total RNA, primed with a constant-region primer. Three nested multiplex PCR rounds, a slightly modified ARM-PCR, produced the libraries for TCR beta. TRBV1-TRBV30 forward primers paired with a C-beta reverse primer were used in the first two PCR rounds, which ran approximately 10 cycles each. TCRdb fed the multiplex PCR reads into MiXCR, producing one record per CDR3 protein. The table has about 33,000 distinct CDR3 sequences, 76% seen once; the top ten hold roughly a third. The sample comprised liver tumor tissue from sampling region 5. Noted subset: tumor region T5, tumor centre. The receptors derive from a man aged 40-49 years with primary liver carcinoma and hepatitis B virus infection.

Notes on this clonotype: A read error may account for a junction end that differs from germline. V gene TRBV5-4 combines with J gene TRBJ2-3, with a possible D match to TRBD1 (5 bases). The CDR3 totals 13 residues. Germline CDR1 reads SGHNT; CDR2 reads YYREEE (reference sequence). CDR3 loop: CASSQPGSDTRYF. The CDR3 DNA is TGTGCCAGCAGCCAGCCAGGGTCAGATACGCGGTATTTT.

On this clonotype: The junction departs from germline at one end; a sequencing error may be responsible. The rearrangement joins TRBV4-1 to TRBJ1-2; tentative D call: TRBD1 (5 bases). The CDR3 covers 14 residues. The germline V gene encodes CDR1 MGHRA and CDR2 YSYEKL. CDR3 nucleotides: TGCGCCAGCAGCCAAGGAGGTCGGGGCTATGGCTACATCTTC. Residues: CASSQGGRGYGYIF.

Note on this clonotype: No DNA is shown, since the ends of the CDR3 on it are uncertain; the CDR3 is the one TCRdb lists. V and J are TRBV29-1 and TRBJ2-2. Germline V gene sequence: CDR1 SQVTM, CDR2 ANQGSEA. The CDR3 contains 14 residues when both ends are counted. This chain's CDR3 is CSVVFQVSTGELFF.